A single sample gave rise to the 17 T cell receptor beta chains below, sequenced in a study of human versus mouse CDR3 diversity and MHC coevolution. TCRdb's copy holds only in-frame clones and misses some; the assay was immunoSEQ multiplex PCR. The sample has about 60,000 clones, around 94% seen once. Input material: naive CD4+ T cells from blood. Noted subset: CD45RO-negative CD62L-positive naive CD4 T cells. These receptors were collected from a person between 55 and 69 years old in good health.

The chain employs TRBV14 and TRBJ2-7, with 8 nucleotides matching TRBD1. Germline V gives CDR1 SGHDN, CDR2 FVKESK. With V trimmed by 4 bases and J by 2 bases, 7 bases remained unmatched. The CDR3 consists of 15 residues. The CDR3 protein is CASSRQTGGTYEQYF. The CDR3 DNA follows: TGTGCCAGCAGCCGACAAACAGGGGGGACCTACGAGCAGTACTTC.

The V and J genes are TRBV5-4 and TRBJ1-2; the D is unclear. The CDR3 is made up of 15 amino acids. In germline, CDR1 is SGHNT, CDR2 YYREEE (reference sequence). V was trimmed by 0 bases and J by 5 bases, leaving 14 bases between them. The CDR3 region is CASSLAEVTRYGYTF. CDR3 coding DNA: TGTGCCAGCAGCTTGGCCGAGGTCACTAGGTATGGCTACACCTTC. Filled out from reference TRBV5-4 and TRBJ1-2, the complete variable domain reads ETGVTQSPTHLIKTRGQQVTLRCSSQSGHNTVSWYQQALGQGPQFIFQYYREEENGRGNFPPRFSGLQFPNYSSELNVNALELDDSALYLCASSLAEVTRYGYTFGSGTRLTVV.

The chain recombines TRBV19 with TRBJ1-5, with a tentative D call TRBD1 (5 bases). V was trimmed by 7 bases and J by 5 bases, leaving 15 bases between them. Per the germline V gene, CDR1 is LNHDA and CDR2 is SQIVND (reference sequence). The CDR3 has 14 amino acids. CDR3 region: CASKDRPLDQPQHF. CDR3 bases: TGTGCCAGTAAAGACAGACCTTTAGATCAGCCCCAGCATTTT.

This rearrangement joins TRBV9 to TRBJ2-1; D possibly corresponds to TRBD2 (6 bases). The V end lost 0 bases, the J end lost 0 bases, and 7 bases lay between the germline ends. CDR3 length: 15 amino acids. The germline V gene has CDR1 SGDLS and CDR2 YYNGEE. CDR3: CASSVVGGSYNEQFF. The CDR3 region has the DNA TGTGCCAGCAGCGTAGTGGGGGGCTCCTACAATGAGCAGTTCTTC.

The rearrangement uses TRBV2 and TRBJ1-5; D remains unclear. The CDR3 length is 14 residues. The germline V gene encodes CDR1 SNHLY and CDR2 FYNNEI. The V gene lost 1 base and the J gene lost 3 bases, with 7 bases spanning the gap. As DNA, the CDR3 is TGTGCCAGCAGTGAAGGCCAGATCAATCAGCCCCAGCATTTT. This gives the protein CASSEGQINQPQHF.

This rearrangement joins TRBV20-1 to TRBJ2-7, with 12 nucleotides matching TRBD2. The CDR3 length is 11 residues. V shed 7 bases and J 7 bases; nucleotides not matched to a gene: 2. Per germline, CDR1 DFQATT and CDR2 SNEGSKA (reference sequence). CDR3 region: CSGLAGVEQYF. Written as DNA, the CDR3 is TGCAGTGGACTAGCGGGAGTTGAGCAGTACTTC.

The CDR3 loop is CASSVGSVRTDTQYF. DNA of the CDR3: TGTGCCAGCAGCGTGGGGAGCGTGAGGACAGATACGCAGTATTTT. The rearrangement links TRBV9 to TRBJ2-3; tentative D call: TRBD2 (5 bases). From germline, CDR1 is SGDLS and CDR2 YYNGEE. CDR3 size: 15 residues. V was shortened by 2 bases and J by 3 bases, with 13 bases between the two germline ends. Using reference TRBV9 and TRBJ2-3 for the parts outside the CDR3, the full variable domain is DSGVTQTPKHLITATGQRVTLRCSPRSGDLSVYWYQQSLDQGLQFLIQYYNGEERAKGNILERFSAQQFPDLHSELNLSSLELGDSALYFCASSVGSVRTDTQYFGPGTRLTVL.

The rearrangement uses TRBV6-5 and TRBJ2-7; 8 nucleotides line up with TRBD1. CDR1 MNHEY and CDR2 SVGAGI come from the germline V gene. The trim removed 0 bases at V and 2 bases at J, leaving 0 bases unmatched. The length of the CDR3 is 14 residues. In nucleotides, the CDR3 is TGTGCCAGCAGTTACTCGACAGGGGCCTACGAGCAGTACTTC. This sequence encodes CASSYSTGAYEQYF.

This chain connects TRBV11-2 to TRBJ2-3, with 10 positions matching TRBD2. The germline V gene encodes CDR1 SGHAT and CDR2 FQNNGV. The junction had 1 base not matched to a gene; V was cut back by 2 bases and J by 2 bases. CDR3 length: 15 amino acids. CDR3 nucleotide sequence: TGTGCCAGCAGCTTAACTAGCGGGACCACAGATACGCAGTATTTT. Protein sequence: CASSLTSGTTDTQYF. Complete variable domain (other parts from reference TRBV11-2 and TRBJ2-3): EAGVAQSPRYKIIEKRQSVAFWCNPISGHATLYWYQQILGQGPKLLIQFQNNGVVDDSQLPKDRFSAERLKGVDSTLKIQPAKLEDSAVYLCASSLTSGTTDTQYFGPGTRLTVL.

The chain has TRBV30 and TRBJ2-7; perhaps TRBD1 as D (6 bases). Trimming pared 5 bases from V and 0 bases from J, leaving 8 bases between. This CDR3 spans 12 amino acids. Looked up from germline, CDR1 is GTSNPN and CDR2 is SVGIG (reference sequence). CDR3: CAWDRTSYEQYF. In DNA form, the CDR3 reads TGTGCCTGGGACAGGACCTCCTACGAGCAGTACTTC. Based on the CDR3 plus reference TRBV30 and TRBJ2-7, the full variable domain is SQTIHQWPATLVQPVGSPLSLECTVEGTSNPNLYWYRQAAGRGLQLLFYSVGIGQISSEVPQNLSASRPQDRQFILSSKKLLLSDSGFYLCAWDRTSYEQYFGPGTRLTVT.

The chain couples TRBV5-1 to TRBJ1-1; D is uncertain. Germline CDR1 is SGHRS and CDR2 is YFSETQ. V lost 2 bases, J lost 3 bases, and 11 bases lay in between. The CDR3 runs 14 residues. The chain's CDR3 is CASSFLSGDTEAFF. Here the CDR3 DNA reads TGCGCCAGCAGCTTCCTCAGCGGGGACACTGAAGCTTTCTTT.

This chain uses TRBV21-1 with TRBJ2-7; TRBD2, the D gene given by the table, was not confirmed from the DNA. TRBV21-1 is classified as a pseudogene. This CDR3 comprises 12 residues. DNA of the CDR3: TGTGCCAGCGGTGAGCGGGACCACGAGCAGTACTTC. Translated, it gives CASGERDHEQYF.

The rearrangement links TRBV5-8 to TRBJ2-3; D is possibly TRBD1 (6 bases). The CDR3 consists of 14 residues. In germline, CDR1 is SGHTS, CDR2 YDEGEE. Trimming pared 6 bases from V and 4 bases from J, leaving 15 bases between. The CDR3 protein is CASTRRGGSDTQYF. The CDR3 DNA reads as TGTGCCAGCACCCGCAGGGGCGGATCAGATACGCAGTATTTT.

V is TRBV6-6 and J is TRBJ2-7; TRBD1 matches at 10 bases. Looked up from germline, CDR1 is MNHNY and CDR2 is SVGAGI (reference sequence). The CDR3 runs to 15 residues. The junction had 7 bases not matched to a gene; V was cut back by 4 bases and J by 4 bases. The CDR3 loop reads CASSFRDRGSYEQYF. The CDR3 DNA is TGTGCCAGCAGTTTCCGGGACAGGGGTTCTTACGAGCAGTACTTC.

The J gene is TRBJ2-5, the V gene TRBV5-1; TRBD2 agrees at 8 bases. The CDR3 totals 13 residues. Germline V gives CDR1 SGHRS, CDR2 YFSETQ. Trimming cost V 3 bases and J 5 bases; bases outside gene matches: 3. CDR3 protein: CASSSGGVETQYF. CDR3 bases: TGCGCCAGCAGCTCGGGGGGGGTCGAGACCCAGTACTTC. Variable domain in full (rest from reference TRBV5-1 and TRBJ2-5): KAGVTQTPRYLIKTRGQQVTLSCSPISGHRSVSWYQQTPGQGLQFLFEYFSETQRNKGNFPGRFSGRQFSNSRSEMNVSTLELGDSALYLCASSSGGVETQYFGPGTRLLVL.

The chain carries TRBV29-1 and TRBJ2-5; 7 nucleotides agree with TRBD2. This CDR3 spans 12 amino acids. V lost 7 bases and J lost 0; bases outside the gene matches: 2. Germline V gene data show CDR1 as SQVTM and CDR2 as ANQGSEA. The CDR3 reads CSAAGDQETQYF. Written as DNA, the CDR3 is TGCAGCGCGGCGGGGGACCAAGAGACCCAGTACTTC.

V is TRBV5-5 and J is TRBJ2-3, with 11 bases fitting TRBD2. Germline loops: CDR1 SGHKS, CDR2 YYEKEE (reference sequence). CDR3 size: 17 residues. Losses at the gene ends were 0 bases for V and 5 bases for J; bases not matched to a gene: 8. The CDR3: CASSLVLLAGVRDTQYF. CDR3 nucleotides: TGTGCCAGCAGCTTGGTTTTACTAGCGGGAGTAAGAGATACGCAGTATTTT. Using reference TRBV5-5 and TRBJ2-3 for the parts outside the CDR3, the full variable domain is DAGVTQSPTHLIKTRGQQVTLRCSPISGHKSVSWYQQVLGQGPQFIFQYYEKEERGRGNFPDRFSARQFPNYSSELNVNALLLGDSALYLCASSLVLLAGVRDTQYFGPGTRLTVL.